The 7 T cell receptor beta chains in this list originate from one sample, sequenced in a study of cytomegalovirus exposure and HLA in healthy donors. It was with 60 Vbeta and 13 Jbeta primers that the PCR ran. TCRdb keeps only in-frame clones here, not all; method: immunoSEQ multiplex PCR. The profile covers some 99,000 clones, with 65% to 90% appearing a single time and 2.2% taken by the ten largest. The specimen was PBMCs. All receptors come from a woman aged 25 to 39 in good health and CMV-seronegative.

This clone was counted a single time. The chain has TRBV5-4 and TRBJ1-2, with D maybe TRBD1 (5 bases). The V end was cut by 4 bases, the J end by 6 bases, with 10 bases between. The CDR3 covers 12 residues. Germline V lookup: CDR1 SGHNT, CDR2 YYREEE (reference sequence). The CDR3 reads CASSHQGNGYTF. In DNA, the CDR3 is TGTGCCAGCAGCCACCAGGGTAATGGCTACACCTTC.

Comment on this clone: This same CDR3 is encoded by further DNA sequences in the sample. The gene calls are TRBV4-1 and TRBJ1-5; tentatively, D is TRBD1 (5 bases). Trimming shortened V by 1 base and J by 7 bases, and 14 bases separated the two germline ends. Per germline, CDR1 MGHRA and CDR2 YSYEKL. The CDR3 extends over 15 amino acids. CDR3 bases: TGCGCCAGCAGCCAAGGGATGGGGCAGCGACAGCCCCAGCATTTT. It specifies CASSQGMGQRQPQHF.

This clone appeared a few times. This rearrangement joins TRBV7-6 to TRBJ2-1; 11 positions agree with TRBD2. This CDR3 is built from 14 residues. V lost 9 bases, J lost 4 bases, and 5 bases stayed unmatched. Germline V gene data show CDR1 as SGHVS and CDR2 as FNYEAQ. DNA of the CDR3: TGTGCCAGTGCCACTAGCGGGAGTTACAATGAGCAGTTCTTC. Encoded protein: CASATSGSYNEQFF.

The V call is TRBV4-3, the J call TRBJ2-3; TRBD2 agrees at 8 bases. Germline V gene data show CDR1 as LGHNA and CDR2 as YSLEER. V dropped 2 bases and J dropped 0; count of bases not matched to a gene: 16. There are 20 residues in the CDR3. Here the CDR3 DNA reads TGCGCCAGCAGCCAAAGGTTCGCGACTGGGGCTAGCGGGAGCACAGATACGCAGTATTTT. It is translated as CASSQRFATGASGSTDTQYF.

V gene TRBV4-3 combines with J gene TRBJ2-7; 10 nucleotides match TRBD2. This CDR3 comprises 17 residues. J was trimmed by 4 bases and V by 1 base; bases with no gene match: 10. Germline V gene sequence: CDR1 LGHNA, CDR2 YSLEER. This chain's CDR3 is CASSQGPLAGVGYEQYF. CDR3 sequence (DNA): TGCGCCAGCAGCCAAGGCCCTCTAGCGGGAGTTGGATACGAGCAGTACTTC.

The chain is built from TRBV19 and TRBJ1-2, with D possibly TRBD1 on 5 matching bases. The CDR3 consists of 12 residues. Germline-derived CDR1 and CDR2 are LNHDA and SQIVND (reference sequence). V lost 6 bases, J lost 3 bases, and 8 bases lay in between. CDR3 in DNA: TGTGCCAGTAGAGGCAGGGACTATGGCTACACCTTC. It is translated as CASRGRDYGYTF. Together with reference TRBV19 and TRBJ1-2, the CDR3 gives the full variable domain: DGGITQSPKYLFRKEGQNVTLSCEQNLNHDAMYWYRQDPGQGLRLIYYSQIVNDFQKGDIAEGYSVSREKKESFPLTVTSAQKNPTAFYLCASRGRDYGYTFGSGTRLTVV.

The rearrangement links TRBV7-2 to TRBJ2-1, with 13 bases that match TRBD2. The CDR3 contains 16 residues. Germline CDR1 SGHTA, CDR2 FQGNSA. V lost 5 bases, J lost 7 bases, and 8 bases stayed unmatched. In DNA form, the CDR3 reads TGTGCCAGCAGCCCCACTAGCGGGAGGGCCCGAAATGAGCAGTTCTTC. Its translation is CASSPTSGRARNEQFF.